This T cell receptor beta chain appears in the sequencing data of a study of T cells in tuberculosis. The overall study: CD1B tetramers identified T cells specific for mycobacterial lipid GMM.

Study-level results: A GMM-specific repertoire classifier reached 85% to 90% accuracy, AUROC approximately 0.93.

The repertoire was sequenced with immunoSEQ multiplex PCR; TCRdb's copy has only in-frame clones and lacks some. The table includes 35,000 to 45,000 clones, approximately 94% detected once. As concerns this clone: What it binds is not known.

V trimming: 4 bases; J trimming: 3 bases; junction bases outside the gene matches: 9. Germline V CDR1 and CDR2: SGHRS, YFSETQ. The length of the CDR3 is 16 residues. Time point defined: new active TB diagnosis, blood taken before or within 7 days of starting treatment. This clonotype was sampled from an adult with tuberculosis. The starting material was PBMCs, obtained at tuberculosis diagnosis. The gene calls are TRBV5-1 and TRBJ2-3; TRBD1 matches 9 bases. The CDR3 region is CASSQSTGGRTDTQYF. For the CDR3, the DNA is TGCGCCAGCAGCCAGTCAACAGGGGGCAGGACAGATACGCAGTATTTT.